This note documents a single T cell receptor (beta chain) sequence. Its binding antigen is unknown. Per-base qualities were not stored, and no clone one base away is much larger. Germline trimming: 2 bases from V, 2 bases from J; junction bases outside gene matches: 8. Spanning cysteine to phenylalanine, the CDR3 consists of 16 amino acids. Left in the record is the CDR3 DNA by itself, 48 bases read in frame from the first base. Sequences SGDLS (CDR1) and YYNGEE (CDR2) are obtained from the germline V gene. TCRbeta CDR3 regions were amplified from genomic DNA by means of the immunoSEQ Assay, a bias-controlled multiplex PCR. The authors' analysis ran thus. The number of nucleated cells in each sample was estimated from the amplification of reference gene primers within the assay. To quantify the absolute abundance of each unique TCRbeta CDR3 rearrangement, sequence reads were collapsed and filtered. For each sample, productive Simpson clonality was calculated as the square root of Simpson's diversity index over productive rearrangements. As stored in TCRdb, this immuneACCESS dataset retains in-frame rearrangements with V and J assigned. A fraction of the clones does not appear; measured against another copy, unresolved V genes explain less than half of the discrepancy, and the remainder lacks a known reason. V and J calls and clone size are copied from that table; D and trimming were computed from the DNA. This sample holds about 130,000 clones; 70% to 90% were observed only once. The ten largest clones represent approximately 3.9% of the sample.

Each collaborating institution followed its own protocols to collect whole blood in K2EDTA tubes. Collaborator samples were shipped for TCRbeta analysis as frozen whole blood, isolated PBMCs, or DNA extracted from either sample type. This entry comes from a study of blood T cell repertoires in COVID-19 (dated by TCRdb to the early 2020s). For the study in its entirety: The collaborator samples originated in the United States, Italy and Spain and spanned the acute and convalescent phases of COVID-19. Samples were obtained from the ongoing ImmuneRACE study (first 160 participants) and from 1,254 subjects provided by 6 global collaborators. Where available, HLA class I and class II types were taken from metadata supplied by the sample provider and were not determined by assay-based typing. The repertoires were released in a freely available public database meant as a resource for research on the immune response to SARS-CoV-2. A de-identified subject ID, COVID-19 status, age in years and sex were almost always included in the sample metadata. The prospective study material was composed of cDNA or gDNA derived from T cells, B-cell-depleted T cells, or PBMCs. Subjects who had been exposed to COVID-19, were actively infected with it, or had recovered from it provided the deeply sampled blood TCRbeta repertoires that made up the dataset. Study-wide conclusions, independent of this receptor: Clinical and demographic metadata were provided uncurated, with the amount varying by source and participant.

The V and J segments used are TRBV9 and TRBJ1-2; TRBD1 fits 8 bases in the junction. The clonotype originates from a woman between 50 and 59 years old with acute or convalescent COVID-19. The sample taken for sequencing was peripheral blood. CDR3 loop: CASSVAAGGANYGYTF. The bases read TGTGCCAGCAGCGTTGCCGCAGGGGGCGCGAACTATGGCTACACCTTC.